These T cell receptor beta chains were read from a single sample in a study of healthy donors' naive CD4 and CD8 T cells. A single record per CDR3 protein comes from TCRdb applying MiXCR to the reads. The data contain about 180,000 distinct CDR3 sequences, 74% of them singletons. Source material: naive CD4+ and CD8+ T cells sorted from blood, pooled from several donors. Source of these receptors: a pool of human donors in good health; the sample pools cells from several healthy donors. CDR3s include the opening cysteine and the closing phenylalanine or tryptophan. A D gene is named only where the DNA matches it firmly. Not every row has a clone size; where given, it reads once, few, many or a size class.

CDR3 DNA: TGTGCCAGTAGTTCCTCGGGGGTCGTTTACGAGCAGTACTTC
CDR3 protein: CASSSSGVVYEQYF
J gene: TRBJ2-7
D gene: .
clone size: .
V gene: TRBV19

CDR3 DNA: TGTGCCAGCAGTTGGGCAGGCCCCAACACTGAAGCTTTCTTT
CDR3 protein: CASSWAGPNTEAFF
J gene: TRBJ1-1
D gene: .
clone size: once
V gene: TRBV6-2/TRBV6-3

CDR3 DNA: TGTGCCAGCAGCCTCAGGGGGACGGACACTGAAGCTTTCTTT
CDR3 protein: CASSLRGTDTEAFF
J gene: TRBJ1-1
D gene: TRBD1
clone size: .
V gene: TRBV5-4

CDR3 DNA: TGCAGCGTTCGTAACTGGACAGGGGACATCGAGCCCCAGCATTTT
CDR3 protein: CSVRNWTGDIEPQHF
J gene: TRBJ1-5
D gene: TRBD1
clone size: .
V gene: TRBV29-1

CDR3 DNA: TGTGCCTGGAAGCGGGGTCAGACCTTCGACACTGAAGCTTTCTTT
CDR3 protein: CAWKRGQTFDTEAFF
J gene: TRBJ1-1
D gene: .
clone size: .
V gene: TRBV30

CDR3 DNA: TGTGCCAGCAGCTTAGGTACCCTTATGAGGGAGGACCTCAGCACAGATACGCAGTATTTT
CDR3 protein: CASSLGTLMREDLSTDTQYF
J gene: TRBJ2-3
D gene: .
clone size: .
V gene: TRBV11-2

CDR3 DNA: TGTGCCAGCAGTTCCCCGGGACAGGGGGATGTGGGCTACACCTTC
CDR3 protein: CASSSPGQGDVGYTF
J gene: TRBJ1-2
D gene: TRBD1
clone size: .
V gene: TRBV27

CDR3 DNA: TGTGCCAGTAGTACCCCACGAGCGGGAGAGTACAATGAGCAGTTCTTC
CDR3 protein: CASSTPRAGEYNEQFF
J gene: TRBJ2-1
D gene: TRBD2
clone size: .
V gene: TRBV19

CDR3 DNA: TGCAGCGTTTTGGGATTGGACATAAGCTCCTACAATGAGCAGTTCTTC
CDR3 protein: CSVLGLDISSYNEQFF
J gene: TRBJ2-1
D gene: .
clone size: once
V gene: TRBV29-1

CDR3 DNA: TGTGCCAGCAGCGGGGTAGGTACCACCTACGAGCAGTACTTC
CDR3 protein: CASSGVGTTYEQYF
J gene: TRBJ2-7
D gene: .
clone size: few
V gene: TRBV5-5

CDR3 DNA: TGTGCCAGCAGTTACGGGACAGGGATCTCCTACGAGCAGTACTTC
CDR3 protein: CASSYGTGISYEQYF
J gene: TRBJ2-7
D gene: TRBD1
clone size: once
V gene: TRBV27

CDR3 DNA: TGCGCCAGCAGCCCGGATCCTAGGGGCGCTTCCTACGAGCAGTACTTC
CDR3 protein: CASSPDPRGASYEQYF
J gene: TRBJ2-7
D gene: .
clone size: .
V gene: TRBV5-1

CDR3 DNA: TGTGCCTGGAGTGTCGGGGAGGCAGATACGCAGTATTTT
CDR3 protein: CAWSVGEADTQYF
J gene: TRBJ2-3
D gene: .
clone size: .
V gene: TRBV30

CDR3 DNA: TGTGCCAGCAGTCCGACAGGAACCTCTGGGCAGTTCTTC
CDR3 protein: CASSPTGTSGQFF
J gene: TRBJ2-1
D gene: .
clone size: .
V gene: TRBV6-2/TRBV6-3

CDR3 DNA: TGCAGCGTAGCAGGGCCTTCAATCCCACTCTATGGCTACACCTTC
CDR3 protein: CSVAGPSIPLYGYTF
J gene: TRBJ1-2
D gene: .
clone size: few
V gene: TRBV29-1

CDR3 DNA: TGCAGCGTTGAACCGGGAGGTGAGACCCAGTACTTC
CDR3 protein: CSVEPGGETQYF
J gene: TRBJ2-5
D gene: TRBD2
clone size: once
V gene: TRBV29-1

CDR3 DNA: TGTGCCAGCTCCCGAGAAGGACCTTATGGCTACACCTTC
CDR3 protein: CASSREGPYGYTF
J gene: TRBJ1-2
D gene: .
clone size: few
V gene: TRBV6-5

CDR3 DNA: TGCAGCGTTGAAGCCCGACAGGCTGCAAGGGTCTTC
CDR3 protein: CSVEARQAARVF
J gene: TRBJ2-1
D gene: .
clone size: .
V gene: TRBV29-1

CDR3 DNA: TGTGCCAGCAGTTCGGCCGACTACGAGCAGTACTTC
CDR3 protein: CASSSADYEQYF
J gene: TRBJ2-7
D gene: .
clone size: .
V gene: TRBV28

CDR3 DNA: TGCAGCGTAGGACTAGCCCAACCCTCCTACAATGAGCAGTTCTTC
CDR3 protein: CSVGLAQPSYNEQFF
J gene: TRBJ2-1
D gene: TRBD2
clone size: .
V gene: TRBV29-1

CDR3 DNA: TGTGCCAGCAGTTTCGGGTACACTGAAGCTTTCTTT
CDR3 protein: CASSFGYTEAFF
J gene: TRBJ1-1
D gene: .
clone size: .
V gene: TRBV12-3/TRBV12-4

CDR3 DNA: TGTGCCAGCTCACCTTTGAGTAGGGTGGCGAACACTGAAGCTTTCTTT
CDR3 protein: CASSPLSRVANTEAFF
J gene: TRBJ1-1
D gene: .
clone size: .
V gene: TRBV18

CDR3 DNA: TGCAGCGAGACGTCAGGAAACTCTGGAAACACCATATATTTT
CDR3 protein: CSETSGNSGNTIYF
J gene: TRBJ1-3
D gene: .
clone size: once
V gene: TRBV20-1

CDR3 DNA: TGCAGCGTTGAATCGGGGATGAACACTGAAGCTTTCTTT
CDR3 protein: CSVESGMNTEAFF
J gene: TRBJ1-1
D gene: .
clone size: .
V gene: TRBV29-1

CDR3 DNA: TGTGCCAGCAGTTTAAGGGAAATCGGGGAGCTGTTTTTT
CDR3 protein: CASSLREIGELFF
J gene: TRBJ2-2
D gene: .
clone size: few
V gene: TRBV12-3/TRBV12-4

CDR3 DNA: TGTGCCAGCAGTCGTAAAACGACGGCCGGTCGTGAAAAACTGTTTTTT
CDR3 protein: CASSRKTTAGREKLFF
J gene: TRBJ1-4
D gene: .
clone size: .
V gene: TRBV6-5

CDR3 DNA: TGTGCCAGCAGCTTAGTGTCTGAGTATGGGGCGGGGCTCTCCTACGAGCAGTACTTC
CDR3 protein: CASSLVSEYGAGLSYEQYF
J gene: TRBJ2-7
D gene: .
clone size: .
V gene: TRBV11-2

CDR3 DNA: TGTGCCAGCAGTTACGATGGACAGGGTGCTTATGAGCAGTTCTTC
CDR3 protein: CASSYDGQGAYEQFF
J gene: TRBJ2-1
D gene: TRBD1
clone size: .
V gene: TRBV6-5

CDR3 DNA: TGTGCCAGCAGTTTAAACAGGGGATGGGGAAACACCATATATTTT
CDR3 protein: CASSLNRGWGNTIYF
J gene: TRBJ1-3
D gene: TRBD1
clone size: .
V gene: TRBV28

CDR3 DNA: TGTGCCAGCAGGGCTCTCGCAGGCTCCTACAATGAGCAGTTCTTC
CDR3 protein: CASRALAGSYNEQFF
J gene: TRBJ2-1
D gene: .
clone size: .
V gene: TRBV11-2

CDR3 DNA: TGTGCCATCAGCCAAACGACAGAAGAGACCCAGTACTTC
CDR3 protein: CAISQTTEETQYF
J gene: TRBJ2-5
D gene: .
clone size: .
V gene: TRBV10-3

CDR3 DNA: TGTGCCAGTAGTATTAACGGACAGGGAAACACTGAAGCTCTCTTT
CDR3 protein: CASSINGQGNTEALF
J gene: TRBJ1-1
D gene: TRBD1
clone size: .
V gene: TRBV19

CDR3 DNA: TGCAGCACGGGGGGAAGCGGGAGTAGTAACACCGGGGAGCTGTTTTTT
CDR3 protein: CSTGGSGSSNTGELFF
J gene: TRBJ2-2
D gene: TRBD2
clone size: .
V gene: TRBV29-1

CDR3 DNA: TGTGCCAGCAGCTTGGCCCCAGATACGCAGTATTTT
CDR3 protein: CASSLAPDTQYF
J gene: TRBJ2-3
D gene: .
clone size: few
V gene: TRBV5-4

CDR3 DNA: TGTGCCAGCAGTTCGGCCACAGATACGCAGTATTTT
CDR3 protein: CASSSATDTQYF
J gene: TRBJ2-3
D gene: .
clone size: .
V gene: TRBV27

CDR3 DNA: TGCAGCGCCTGGGACAGGGGAGCAAGAGAGACCCAGTACTTC
CDR3 protein: CSAWDRGARETQYF
J gene: TRBJ2-5
D gene: TRBD1
clone size: .
V gene: TRBV29-1

CDR3 DNA: TGTGCCAGTAGTACCTCGCTGGGTAACGAGCAGTACTTC
CDR3 protein: CASSTSLGNEQYF
J gene: TRBJ2-7
D gene: .
clone size: .
V gene: TRBV19

CDR3 DNA: TGTGCCAGCAGCCCTCGGGGGAACACCGGGGAGCTGTTTTTT
CDR3 protein: CASSPRGNTGELFF
J gene: TRBJ2-2
D gene: .
clone size: few
V gene: TRBV6-5

CDR3 DNA: TGCGCCAGCAGCTTGTCTCAAACCGGGGAGCTGTTTTTT
CDR3 protein: CASSLSQTGELFF
J gene: TRBJ2-2
D gene: .
clone size: .
V gene: TRBV5-1

CDR3 DNA: TGTGCCAGCAGTTTAGGTTACGCCTATGGCTACACCTTC
CDR3 protein: CASSLGYAYGYTF
J gene: TRBJ1-2
D gene: .
clone size: .
V gene: TRBV27

CDR3 DNA: TGTGCCAGCAGCACCGCGGGGACCCCGACTAGCGGTGGCCGAGAGACCCAGTACTTC
CDR3 protein: CASSTAGTPTSGGRETQYF
J gene: TRBJ2-5
D gene: TRBD2
clone size: medium-sized
V gene: TRBV13

CDR3 DNA: TGTGCCAGCAGCTCCCGGGGGGCAGGTGCTCGTAACACTGAAGCTTTCTTT
CDR3 protein: CASSSRGAGARNTEAFF
J gene: TRBJ1-1
D gene: .
clone size: .
V gene: TRBV7-2

CDR3 DNA: TGTGCCATCAGGCCGGAGGTCTCGGATACGCAGTATTTT
CDR3 protein: CAIRPEVSDTQYF
J gene: TRBJ2-3
D gene: .
clone size: .
V gene: TRBV10-3

CDR3 DNA: TGTGCCAGCAGCTCGGGGTCCCCTACAGAGACCCAGTACTTC
CDR3 protein: CASSSGSPTETQYF
J gene: TRBJ2-5
D gene: .
clone size: .
V gene: TRBV11-3

CDR3 DNA: TGTGCCAGTAGATTCCCCGGGGGGAAGAACACTGAAGCTTTCTTT
CDR3 protein: CASRFPGGKNTEAFF
J gene: TRBJ1-1
D gene: .
clone size: few
V gene: TRBV19

CDR3 DNA: TGTGCCAGCAGTCTCCTGCCGATGCGAGCCACAGATACGCAGTATTTT
CDR3 protein: CASSLLPMRATDTQYF
J gene: TRBJ2-3
D gene: .
clone size: .
V gene: TRBV27

CDR3 DNA: TGCAGTGCCTCGACAGTTTATGCCTACAATGAGCAGTTCTTC
CDR3 protein: CSASTVYAYNEQFF
J gene: TRBJ2-1
D gene: .
clone size: .
V gene: TRBV20-1

CDR3 DNA: TGCAGCGCCCAGCGGGATCCCTACAATGAGCAGTTCTTC
CDR3 protein: CSAQRDPYNEQFF
J gene: TRBJ2-1
D gene: TRBD2
clone size: .
V gene: TRBV29-1

CDR3 DNA: TGCAGCGTTGATTCTCCTCAGGCTAGCTCCTACAATGAGCAGTTCTTC
CDR3 protein: CSVDSPQASSYNEQFF
J gene: TRBJ2-1
D gene: .
clone size: few
V gene: TRBV29-1

CDR3 DNA: TGTGCCAGTAAGGAAAGGTGGACTGAAGCTTTCTTT
CDR3 protein: CASKERWTEAFF
J gene: TRBJ1-1
D gene: .
clone size: .
V gene: TRBV19

CDR3 DNA: TGTGCCACCGTCCCAAGTCACTCTGGAAACACCATATATTTT
CDR3 protein: CATVPSHSGNTIYF
J gene: TRBJ1-3
D gene: .
clone size: .
V gene: TRBV6-6